What follows are 3 T cell receptor beta chains derived from one specimen sequenced in a study of brain T cells in children with intractable seizures. Profiling relied on immunoSEQ multiplex PCR, and the TCRdb table lists in-frame clones only, not all of them. The data show 80,000 or so clones, approximately 89% seen once. The material was peripheral blood, obtained at surgery. The source is a girl aged 2-10 years with Rasmussen encephalitis and intractable seizures.

The chain is built from TRBV7-2 and TRBJ2-3; 9 bases fit TRBD2. J gave up 2 bases and V 2 bases, and 5 bases lay outside the gene matches. Germline V lookup: CDR1 SGHTA, CDR2 FQGNSA. The CDR3 covers 16 residues. CDR3 sequence (DNA): TGTGCCAGCAGCTTAATCGCGGGGGGGGTCACAGATACGCAGTATTTT. Protein: CASSLIAGGVTDTQYF.

This chain connects TRBV5-6 to TRBJ2-7, with D maybe TRBD1 (5 bases). This CDR3 has 14 residues. From germline, CDR1 is SGHDT and CDR2 YYEEEE. Between the trimmed V and J ends, which lost 0 bases and 0 bases, there was a span of 7 bases. The CDR3 sequence: CASSLGTSSYEQYF. The CDR3 region has the DNA TGTGCCAGCAGCTTGGGGACATCCTCCTACGAGCAGTACTTC.

This clone has just one count. The chain recombines TRBV5-1 with TRBJ2-2, with 10 bases fitting TRBD2. J was trimmed by 5 bases and V by 1 base; bases with no gene match: 11. The CDR3 is 18 amino acids. CDR1 is SGHRS, CDR2 YFSETQ, per germline. In DNA, the CDR3 is TGCGCCAGCAGCTTGACTGGTACTAGCGGGGTAGGAACCGGGGAGCTGTTTTTT. It encodes CASSLTGTSGVGTGELFF.